The T cell receptor beta chain described here comes from a study of T cell responses to AZD1222 COVID-19 vaccine. Whole-study results and caveats: Baseline testing showed seropositivity in only 5 or 6 AZD1222 recipients.

This clone was counted once. Its specificity is not known. Analyses pooled second doses at about 4 or about 12 weeks. Libraries were prepared by immunoSEQ multiplex PCR; TCRdb keeps only in-frame clonotypes and omits some of them. The table lists 130,000 or so clones, 92% of them singletons, with roughly 3.9% in the top ten. The CDR3 loop spans 15 amino acids. Germline V gene data show CDR1 as MNHNS and CDR2 as SASEGT. V lost 1 base and J lost 5; bases outside the gene matches: 3. Here the sequenced sample was peripheral blood, taken 28 days after the second AZD1222 dose. This sequence was found in an adult who received the AZD1222 COVID-19 vaccine. The chain links TRBV6-1 to TRBJ1-5; TRBD1 matches at 9 bases. DNA of the CDR3: TGTGCCAGCAGTGAAGGGACAGGGGTACATCAGCCCCAGCATTTT. It encodes CASSEGTGVHQPQHF.